This TCR beta chain comes out of a study of T and B cells in COVID-19 patients. Germline V gene lookup returns CDR1 PRHDT and CDR2 FYEKMQ (reference sequence). The CDR3 sequence is 15 residues long. Blood genomic DNA input for TRB amplification was roughly 220-500 ng. For this clonotype: At one of its ends the junction is not consistent with the germline gene, which may arise from a read error.

TRB rearrangements were amplified by multiplex PCR with BIOMED2 TRB-A/B primers. TCRdb called the multiplex PCR reads again in MiXCR, with one record for every CDR3 protein. The sample has around 15,000 distinct CDR3 sequences; 25% to 30% are singletons. The rearrangement uses TRBV13 and TRBJ1-1; unclear D gene. The TCR comes from a human donor who had recovered from COVID-19. Sequencing was performed on blood. CDR3 sequence (DNA): TGCGCCAGCAGCCCCCCGATGGGGTCGGGGACTGAAGCTTTCTTT. This translates into CASSPPMGSGTEAFF. The full variable domain, in which reference TRBV13 and TRBJ1-1 provide the parts outside the CDR3, is AAGVIQSPRHLIKEKRETATLKCYPIPRHDTVYWYQQGPGQDPQFLISFYEKMQSDKGSIPDRFSAQQFSDYHSELNMSSLELGDSALYFCASSPPMGSGTEAFFGQGTRLTVV.